Listed below are T cell receptor beta chains from one sample, sequenced in a study of molecular identifiers for immune sequencing clone quantification. TCRdb itself ran the PCR reads through MiXCR, one entry per CDR3 protein. This sample has about 640,000 distinct CDR3 sequences, with less than 20% found just once. Sequenced sample: naive CD8+ T cells from blood, with Jurkat cell RNA spiked in. These TCRs come from a human donor in good health. Some libraries in this study had Jurkat cell RNA spiked in. The CDR3 runs from the conserved cysteine through the conserved F or W. A D gene is named only where the DNA matches it firmly. Expanded clones get a size class; other rows say once, few or many, or leave the size out.

j_call | clone_size | d_call | v_call | cdr3_aa | cdr3_nt
TRBJ2-1 | few | TRBD2 | TRBV20-1 | CSARDPVAGGNNEQFF | TGCAGTGCTAGAGATCCGGTAGCGGGGGGCAACAATGAGCAGTTCTTC
TRBJ2-7 | - | - | TRBV21-1 | CASSRRYRGPYEQYF | TGTGCCAGCAGCAGGAGGTACAGGGGGCCCTACGAGCAGTACTTC
TRBJ1-6 | - | - | TRBV19 | CASSIDDSFNSPLHF | TGTGCCAGTAGTATAGACGACAGCTTTAATTCACCCCTCCACTTT
TRBJ2-7 | - | - | TRBV7-9 | CASSPPTGPHEQYF | TGTGCCAGCAGCCCGCCGACAGGACCCCACGAGCAGTACTTC
TRBJ1-1 | many | - | TRBV5-1 | CASSYETNTEAFF | TGCGCCAGCAGCTATGAAACGAACACTGAAGCTTTCTTT
TRBJ2-2 | - | TRBD2 | TRBV20-1 | CSAEKGLAGDTGELFF | TGCAGTGCTGAGAAAGGACTAGCGGGAGACACCGGGGAGCTGTTTTTT
TRBJ1-4 | - | - | TRBV28 | CASSPSNENLFF | TGTGCCAGCAGTCCGTCTAATGAAAACCTGTTTTTT
TRBJ2-5 | many | TRBD2 | TRBV14 | CASSRLAGVETQYF | TGTGCCAGCAGCCGACTAGCGGGAGTTGAGACCCAGTACTTC
TRBJ2-1 | - | TRBD2 | TRBV6-5 | CASSNLAGTSYNEQFF | TGTGCCAGCAGTAACTTAGCGGGGACCAGCTACAATGAGCAGTTCTTC
TRBJ2-5 | many | - | TRBV7-2 | CASSLVQGRRETQYF | TGTGCCAGCAGCTTAGTACAAGGGAGGCGAGAGACCCAGTACTTC
TRBJ2-7 | few | - | TRBV27 | CASRSLYEQYF | TGTGCCAGCAGAAGCCTCTACGAGCAGTACTTC
TRBJ1-2 | few | - | TRBV27 | CASRPGPNYGYTF | TGTGCCAGCCGCCCGGGACCCAACTATGGCTACACCTTC
TRBJ2-4 | - | - | TRBV5-5 | CASSPGSRGSVLAKNIQYF | TGTGCCAGCAGCCCGGGCTCCAGGGGATCAGTTCTAGCCAAAAACATTCAGTACTTC
TRBJ2-7 | many | - | TRBV28 | CASNSVENGQYF | TGTGCCAGCAATTCGGTCGAAAACGGGCAGTACTTC
TRBJ2-7 | - | - | TRBV7-9 | CASTRQAHSYEQYF | TGTGCCAGCACAAGACAGGCCCATAGCTACGAGCAGTACTTC
TRBJ1-6 | many | - | TRBV6-2/TRBV6-3 | CASSSRRTQVNWDSPLHF | TGTGCCAGCAGTTCCAGGAGGACACAAGTGAATTGGGATTCACCCCTCCACTTT
TRBJ1-1 | many | - | TRBV6-2/TRBV6-3 | CASNPAGNTEAFF | TGTGCCAGCAACCCAGCAGGAAACACTGAAGCTTTCTTT
TRBJ1-5 | few | - | TRBV28 | CASRPAGSINQPQHF | TGTGCCAGCAGACCCGCCGGGAGTATAAATCAGCCCCAGCATTTT
TRBJ1-2 | - | - | TRBV7-9 | CASSLGPANYGYTF | TGTGCCAGCAGCCTTGGCCCAGCTAACTATGGCTACACCTTC
TRBJ2-3 | many | TRBD1 | TRBV7-6 | CASSLFVRDSSSTDTQYF | TGTGCCAGCAGCTTATTTGTTCGGGACAGCTCTAGCACAGATACGCAGTATTTT
TRBJ1-5 | many | TRBD1 | TRBV7-9 | CASSRDRGSGQPQHF | TGTGCCAGCAGCCGAGACAGGGGTTCTGGTCAGCCCCAGCATTTT
TRBJ2-4 | many | TRBD1 | TRBV28 | CASSLPGQGFDKNIQYF | TGTGCCAGCAGTTTACCGGGACAGGGCTTCGACAAAAACATTCAGTACTTC
TRBJ2-7 | - | - | TRBV5-4 | CASTTGTKPYEQYF | TGTGCCAGCACGACCGGGACGAAGCCCTACGAGCAGTACTTC
TRBJ2-5 | many | TRBD2 | TRBV5-4 | CASSFSGGSQETQYF | TGTGCCAGCAGCTTTAGCGGGGGTTCTCAAGAGACCCAGTACTTC
TRBJ1-1 | many | - | TRBV4-3 | CASSQSGGTEAFF | TGCGCCAGCAGCCAGAGCGGGGGCACTGAAGCTTTCTTT
TRBJ2-7 | many | - | TRBV15 | CATSRDITPVYEQYF | TGTGCCACCAGCAGAGATATCACCCCCGTCTACGAGCAGTACTTC
TRBJ2-2 | - | - | TRBV4-3 | CASSQVRGWAGELFF | TGCGCCAGCAGCCAAGTACGGGGTTGGGCCGGGGAGCTGTTTTTT
TRBJ1-1 | many | - | TRBV6-2/TRBV6-3 | CASSYVGTSDTEAFF | TGTGCCAGCAGTTACGTGGGGACGTCGGACACTGAAGCTTTCTTT
TRBJ2-1 | few | TRBD2 | TRBV7-9 | CASSPLTSGVDNEQFF | TGTGCCAGCAGCCCATTAACTAGCGGGGTTGACAATGAGCAGTTCTTC
TRBJ1-1 | many | - | TRBV24-1 | CATRPGANTEAFF | TGTGCCACCAGACCGGGGGCGAACACTGAAGCTTTCTTT
TRBJ2-7 | few | - | TRBV10-3 | CAISESHEQYF | TGTGCCATCAGTGAGTCCCACGAGCAGTACTTC
TRBJ1-1 | many | - | TRBV18 | CASSPTDYNMNTEAFF | TGTGCCAGCTCCCCGACTGATTACAATATGAACACTGAAGCTTTCTTT
TRBJ1-1 | many | - | TRBV6-5 | CASSYSSTVGGTEAFF | TGTGCCAGCAGTTACTCGAGTACGGTTGGTGGCACTGAAGCTTTCTTT
TRBJ2-7 | - | - | TRBV30 | CAWRQGSYEQYF | TGTGCCTGGAGACAGGGCTCCTACGAGCAGTACTTC
TRBJ2-7 | - | - | TRBV14 | CASSQEYWGQGSF | -
TRBJ2-5 | - | - | TRBV7-9 | CASSWRGGAETQHF | TGTGCCAGCAGCTGGCGCGGTGGGGCGGAGACCCAGCACTTC